The next 27 T cell receptor beta chains were all read from a single sample in a study of monozygotic twins with inflammatory bowel disease. TCRdb reprocessed the 5' RACE reads, with one entry per CDR3 protein and no DNA. Its table lists approximately 210,000 distinct CDR3 sequences. Specimen: blood. The receptors shown here come from a human donor with ulcerative colitis or Crohn's disease, or a healthy co-twin of an affected twin (not recorded which).

This rearrangement joins TRBV7-9 to TRBJ2-1; TCRdb indicates TRBD1, and absent DNA this call remains unverified. From germline, CDR1 is SEHNR and CDR2 FQNEAQ (reference sequence). CDR3 length equals 13 residues. The CDR3 protein is CASRRRGDNEQFF.

The chain's CDR3 is CASSSGQGRQPQHF. J is TRBJ1-5 and V is TRBV6-5; the D call from TCRdb, TRBD1, cannot be confirmed without DNA. CDR1 is MNHEY and CDR2 is SVGAGI in the germline V gene. The CDR3 consists of 14 residues.

This chain uses TRBV6-6 with TRBJ1-5. The CDR3 has 14 residues. In germline, CDR1 is MNHNY, CDR2 SVGAGI (reference sequence). CDR3 sequence reads: CASSLIDGNQPQHF.

This sequence joins TRBV5-6 and TRBJ1-5; TCRdb lists TRBD1, though no DNA is available to test this call. Germline V gives CDR1 SGHDT, CDR2 YYEEEE. CDR3 length equals 16 residues. The CDR3 region is CASSYRATGMNQPQHF.

CDR3 region: CASTVNRAYEQYF. This chain joins TRBV23-1 and TRBJ2-7; TCRdb's assignment of TRBD1 cannot be checked, as there is no DNA. TRBV23-1 is noted as an ORF with a role that remains uncertain. There are 13 residues in the CDR3.

V and J are TRBV18 and TRBJ1-2; TCRdb indicates TRBD1, and absent DNA this call remains unverified. This CDR3 spans 15 amino acids. Germline V gene sequence: CDR1 KGHSH, CDR2 LQKENI. CDR3 amino acids: CASSPPGTANYGYTF.

This sequence joins TRBV4-1 and TRBJ1-6. The CDR3 runs 16 residues. Germline V gives CDR1 MGHRA, CDR2 YSYEKL. The CDR3 spells CASSAVGKAVNSPLHF.

CDR3: CATSRVWDRGNSPLHF. The rearrangement joins TRBV15 to TRBJ1-6; TCRdb proposes TRBD1, but this gene call is untestable without DNA. CDR3 size: 16 residues. CDR1 LNHNV and CDR2 YYDKDF come from the germline V gene (reference sequence).

This chain joins TRBV5-1 and TRBJ2-7; the TRBD1 assignment by TCRdb is unverifiable without DNA. Germline V gene lookup returns CDR1 SGHRS and CDR2 YFSETQ. CDR3 size: 14 residues. This CDR3 is CASSLARGAYEQYF.

The chain links TRBV19 to TRBJ1-1; the D gene TCRdb calls, TRBD1, cannot be checked with no DNA. The CDR3 sequence is 13 residues long. CDR1 and CDR2 from the germline V gene are LNHDA and SQIVND (reference sequence). The CDR3 loop is CASKAFRDGWAFF.

The rearrangement links TRBV28 to TRBJ2-2. CDR3 size: 14 residues. The germline CDR1 and CDR2 sequences are MDHEN and SYDVKM. The CDR3 spells CASSFGSGTGELFF. Full variable domain (missing parts from reference TRBV28 and TRBJ2-2): DVKVTQSSRYLVKRTGEKVFLECVQDMDHENMFWYRQDPGLGLRLIYFSYDVKMKEKGDIPEGYSVSREKKERFSLILESASTNQTSMYLCASSFGSGTGELFFGEGSRLTVL.

The V gene is TRBV20-1, the J gene TRBJ2-2; the D gene TCRdb calls, TRBD2, cannot be checked with no DNA. CDR1 is DFQATT, CDR2 SNEGSKA, per germline (reference sequence). The length of the CDR3 is 12 residues. The CDR3 sequence: CSARTSTGELFF.

The V gene is TRBV5-1, the J gene TRBJ2-5; the D call of TRBD2 rests on TCRdb alone, since no DNA is present to check it. This CDR3 comprises 16 residues. Germline CDR1 is SGHRS and CDR2 is YFSETQ. The CDR3: CASSFPLAGGQETQYF.

The chain's CDR3 is CATRTGYNEQFF. The V and J genes are TRBV15 and TRBJ2-1; lacking DNA, the TRBD1 call made by TCRdb goes unchecked. The CDR3 consists of 12 residues. Germline loops: CDR1 LNHNV, CDR2 YYDKDF (reference sequence).

This sequence joins TRBV12-3 or TRBV12-4 and TRBJ1-5. The CDR3 extends over 14 amino acids. CDR3 amino acids: CASSLRTQMGPQHF.

CDR3 protein: CASSLGTGYNSPLHF. The V call is TRBV7-2, the J call TRBJ1-6; the TCRdb D gene call, TRBD1, has no DNA to confirm it. The germline V gene has CDR1 SGHTA and CDR2 FQGNSA. The CDR3 has 15 residues.

The CDR3 sequence: CASSREGGPTDTQYF. This chain connects TRBV3-1 to TRBJ2-3; with no DNA, the TCRdb D assignment of TRBD1 cannot be verified. CDR1 is LGHDT and CDR2 is YNNKEL in the germline V gene (reference sequence). CDR3 length: 15 residues.

J is TRBJ1-1 and V is TRBV5-1; TCRdb outputs TRBD1, but without DNA this stays unchecked. The CDR3 sequence is 17 residues long. Germline loops: CDR1 SGHRS, CDR2 YFSETQ. The CDR3 spells CASSLGFSGRGRAEAFF.

The J gene is TRBJ2-5, the V gene TRBV7-2; with no DNA, the TCRdb D assignment of TRBD2 cannot be verified. Per germline, CDR1 SGHTA and CDR2 FQGNSA. This CDR3 comprises 14 residues. The CDR3 loop is CASSLVSGRGTQYF. Full variable domain (outside the CDR3, taken from reference TRBV7-2 and TRBJ2-5): GAGVSQSPSNKVTEKGKDVELRCDPISGHTALYWYRQSLGQGLEFLIYFQGNSAPDKSGLPSDRFSAERTGGSVSTLTIQRTQQEDSAVYLCASSLVSGRGTQYFGPGTRLLVL.

V is TRBV5-8 and J is TRBJ1-5. Germline V gene sequence: CDR1 SGHTS, CDR2 YDEGEE. The CDR3 runs 15 residues. CDR3 sequence: CASSLKGTSNQPQHF.

The chain combines TRBV20-1 with TRBJ2-4; TCRdb proposes TRBD1, but this gene call is untestable without DNA. Germline CDR1 DFQATT, CDR2 SNEGSKA (reference sequence). This CDR3 region has 17 residues. CDR3: CSARDGQTGANKNIQYF.

The rearrangement links TRBV4-3 to TRBJ2-6; TCRdb's D call of TRBD1 is untestable without DNA. CDR3 length: 17 residues. CDR1 and CDR2 from the germline V gene are LGHNA and YSLEER. The CDR3 sequence: CASSQRQGASGANVLTF.

The rearrangement links TRBV20-1 to TRBJ2-5; TCRdb's D call, TRBD1, is unchecked because there is no DNA. The germline V gene has CDR1 DFQATT and CDR2 SNEGSKA (reference sequence). The CDR3 has 16 residues. CDR3 in amino acids: CSARDRDRVNPETQYF.

The chain links TRBV14 to TRBJ2-3; TCRdb outputs TRBD2, but without DNA this stays unchecked. Germline V lookup: CDR1 SGHDN, CDR2 FVKESK. The CDR3 length is 19 residues. CDR3: CASSQAGRIAGGGGDTQYF.

The chain links TRBV9 to TRBJ2-1; the TCRdb D gene call, TRBD2, has no DNA to confirm it. This CDR3 is 19 amino acids long. Looked up from germline, CDR1 is SGDLS and CDR2 is YYNGEE. CDR3 in amino acids: CASSVVGGPGTSDNNEQFF. The variable domain in full, with the rest retrieved from reference TRBV9 and TRBJ2-1, is DSGVTQTPKHLITATGQRVTLRCSPRSGDLSVYWYQQSLDQGLQFLIQYYNGEERAKGNILERFSAQQFPDLHSELNLSSLELGDSALYFCASSVVGGPGTSDNNEQFFGPGTRLTVL.

The chain joins TRBV14 to TRBJ2-2; TCRdb's D gene call, TRBD2, goes unchecked for lack of DNA. There are 16 residues in the CDR3. Germline CDR1 is SGHDN and CDR2 is FVKESK. CDR3 sequence: CASSQFSSGRSGELFF. Based on the CDR3 plus reference TRBV14 and TRBJ2-2, the full variable domain is EAGVTQFPSHSVIEKGQTVTLRCDPISGHDNLYWYRRVMGKEIKFLLHFVKESKQDESGMPNNRFLAERTGGTYSTLKVQPAELEDSGVYFCASSQFSSGRSGELFFGEGSRLTVL.

This chain uses TRBV12-3 or TRBV12-4 with TRBJ2-7; TCRdb reports TRBD1, a call that lacks DNA to check it against. CDR3 length equals 15 residues. The CDR3 loop reads CASSRFGGGRNEQYF.